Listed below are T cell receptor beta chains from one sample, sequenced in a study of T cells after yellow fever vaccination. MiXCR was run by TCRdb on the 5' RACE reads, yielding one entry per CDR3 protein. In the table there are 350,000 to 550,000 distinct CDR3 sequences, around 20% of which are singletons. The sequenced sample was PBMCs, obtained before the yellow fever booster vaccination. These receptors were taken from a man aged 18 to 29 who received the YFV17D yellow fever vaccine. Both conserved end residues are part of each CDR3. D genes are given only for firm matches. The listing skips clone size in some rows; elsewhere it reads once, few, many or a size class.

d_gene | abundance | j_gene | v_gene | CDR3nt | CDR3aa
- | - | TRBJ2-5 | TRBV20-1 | TGCAGTGCCTCCGGAACAGTTTACCAAGAGACCCAGTACTTC | CSASGTVYQETQYF
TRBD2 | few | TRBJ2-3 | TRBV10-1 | TGCGCCAGCAGTGAGGGGAGGGGCAGTTGGCACAGATACGCAGTATTT | CASSEGRGSWHRYAVF
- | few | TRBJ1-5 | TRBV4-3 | TGCGCCAGCAGCCAAGCTCTTAAGGGTCGGCAGCCCCAGCATTTT | CASSQALKGRQPQHF
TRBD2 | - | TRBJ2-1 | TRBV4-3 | TGCGCCAGCAGCGGCTCCGGGGGGACCTACAATGAGCAGTTCTTC | CASSGSGGTYNEQFF
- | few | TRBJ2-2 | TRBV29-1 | TGCAGCGTTGAAGATCCCGACCGAGCGTACACCGGGGAGCTGTTTTTT | CSVEDPDRAYTGELFF
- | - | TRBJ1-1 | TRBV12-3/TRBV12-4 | TGTGCCAGCAGGTCAGACAGTGAAGTGAACACTGAAGCTTTCTTT | CASRSDSEVNTEAFF
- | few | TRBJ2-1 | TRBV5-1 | TGCGCCAGCAAAGGGGAGGCTGAGCAGTTCTTC | CASKGEAEQFF
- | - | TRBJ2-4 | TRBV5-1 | TGCGCCAGCACCTCGGATCCCCGGGAAAACATTCAGTACTTC | CASTSDPRENIQYF
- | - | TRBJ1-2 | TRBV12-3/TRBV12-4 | TGTGCCAGCAGTTTCCAGAGGGGCGTAGATGGCTACACCTTC | CASSFQRGVDGYTF
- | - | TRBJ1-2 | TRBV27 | TGTGCCAGCAGGTCACTCTATGGCTACACCTTC | CASRSLYGYTF
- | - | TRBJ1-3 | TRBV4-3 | TGCGCCAGCAGCCCATCTCCGGCAGTCTCTGGAAACACCATATATTTT | CASSPSPAVSGNTIYF
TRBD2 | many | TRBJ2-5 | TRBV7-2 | TGTGCCAGCAGCTTAACCAGCGGGGGGCTAGTAGAGACCCAGTACTTC | CASSLTSGGLVETQYF
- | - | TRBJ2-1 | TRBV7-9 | TGTGCCAGCAGCTTCTTGTCGACAGGATACAATGAGCAGTTCTTC | CASSFLSTGYNEQFF
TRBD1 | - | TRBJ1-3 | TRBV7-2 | TGTGCCAGCAGCCCGGGACAGAGCGGAAACACCATATATTTT | CASSPGQSGNTIYF
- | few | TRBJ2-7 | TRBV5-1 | TGCGCCAGCAACCGGGACTTGCTGACCTACGAGCAGTACTTC | CASNRDLLTYEQYF
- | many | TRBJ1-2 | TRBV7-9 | TGTGCCAGCAGCCCCCGACAGAGAGGCTACACCTTC | CASSPRQRGYTF
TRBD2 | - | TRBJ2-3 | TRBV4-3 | TGCGCCAGCAGCCAAGCCGCTAGCGGGGCCACAGATACGCAGTATTTT | CASSQAASGATDTQYF
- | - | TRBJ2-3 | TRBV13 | TGTGCCAGCAGCTTAGGCTTTAACACAGATACGCAGTATTTT | CASSLGFNTDTQYF
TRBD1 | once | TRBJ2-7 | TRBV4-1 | TGCGCCAGCAGCCAATCCGACAGGGTCTACGAGCAGTACTTC | CASSQSDRVYEQYF
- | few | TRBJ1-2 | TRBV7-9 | TGTGCCAGCAGCTTAGCGATCGACACGTACTATGGCTACACCTTC | CASSLAIDTYYGYTF
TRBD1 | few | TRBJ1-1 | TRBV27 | TGTGCCAGCAGTTTAACCGGGACAGGGAGCACTGAAGCTTTCTTT | CASSLTGTGSTEAFF
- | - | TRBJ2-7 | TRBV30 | TGTGCCTGGAGTGTTTCACTCTACGAGCAGTACTTC | CAWSVSLYEQYF
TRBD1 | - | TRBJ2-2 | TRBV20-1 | TGCAGTGCTAGAGATAGCCGCAGGGGGCACACCGGGGAGCTGTTTTTT | CSARDSRRGHTGELFF
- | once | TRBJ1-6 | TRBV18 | TGTGCCAGCTCACCTCCCAGGACGCCCAATTCACCCCTCCACTTT | CASSPPRTPNSPLHF
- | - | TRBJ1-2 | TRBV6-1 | TGTGCCAGCACTACGAGGGATTATGGCTACACCTTC | CASTTRDYGYTF
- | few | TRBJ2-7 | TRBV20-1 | TGCAGTGTGGTATCGTCCTACGAGCAGTACTTC | CSVVSSYEQYF
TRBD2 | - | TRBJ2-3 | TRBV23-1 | TGCGCCGGCCCCCGGGGGGGGGACACAGATACGCAGTATTTT | CAGPRGGDTDTQYF
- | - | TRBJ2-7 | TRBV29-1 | TGCAGCGTTGAGAAAGCCTACGAGCAGTACTTC | CSVEKAYEQYF
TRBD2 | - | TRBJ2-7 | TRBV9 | TGTGCCAGCAGCGTGAGCGGGACTAGCGGACACGAGCAGTACTTC | CASSVSGTSGHEQYF
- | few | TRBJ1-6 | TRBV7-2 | TGTGCCAGCAGCTGGGAGTCAACCCCGGATTCACCCCTCCACTTT | CASSWESTPDSPLHF
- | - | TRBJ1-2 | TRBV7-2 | TGTGCCAGCAGCTTAGACCCTAGGCAGCCCTTCTATGGCTACACCTTC | CASSLDPRQPFYGYTF
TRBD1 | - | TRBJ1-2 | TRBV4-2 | TGTGCCAGCAGCCAAGAAATGGAGGGGGCGGTCTATGGCTACACCTTC | CASSQEMEGAVYGYTF
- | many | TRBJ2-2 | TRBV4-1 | TGCGCCAGCAGCCAAGATTGGGAGCTGTTTTTT | CASSQDWELFF
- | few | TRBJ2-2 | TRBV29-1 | TGCAGCGTTTCTCGGTATCGGGACAACCTATACACCGGGGAGCTGTTTTTT | CSVSRYRDNLYTGELFF
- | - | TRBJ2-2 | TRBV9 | TGTGCCAGCTCGGCTAGGGGGGCGAACACCGGGGAGCTGTTTTTT | CASSARGANTGELFF
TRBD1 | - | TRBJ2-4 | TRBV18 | TGTGCCAGCTCACCGCAACAGACAGGGGAGAGAAACATTCAGTACTTC | CASSPQQTGERNIQYF
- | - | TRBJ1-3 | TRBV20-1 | TGCAGTGCTAGCTACTACTCTGGAAACACCATATATTTT | CSASYYSGNTIYF
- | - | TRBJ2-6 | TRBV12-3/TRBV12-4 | TGTGCCAGCAGTGCTGACAGCTCTGGGGCCAACGTCCTGACTTTC | CASSADSSGANVLTF
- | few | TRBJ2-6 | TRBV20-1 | TGCAGTGCCAGACCGTCCTCTGGGGCCAACGTCCTGACTTTC | CSARPSSGANVLTF
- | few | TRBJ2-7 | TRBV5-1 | TGCGCCAGCAGCTTGCGGGAGCAGTACGAGCAGTACTTC | CASSLREQYEQYF
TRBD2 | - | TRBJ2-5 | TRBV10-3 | TGTGCCATCAACCCGACTAGCGGGGGGACGGAGACCCAGTACTTC | CAINPTSGGTETQYF
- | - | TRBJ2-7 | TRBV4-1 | TGCGCCAGCAGCCAAGGGGGCTTAGAGGGACGTGGGCAGTACTTC | CASSQGGLEGRGQYF
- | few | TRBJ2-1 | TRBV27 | TGTGCCAGCAGTTTTACAGTCTACAATGAGCAGTTCTTC | CASSFTVYNEQFF
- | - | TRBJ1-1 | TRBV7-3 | TGTGCCAGCAGCACCCTACGCGATTTTAACACTGAAGCTTTCTTT | CASSTLRDFNTEAFF
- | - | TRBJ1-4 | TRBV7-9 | TGTGCCAGCAGCCAGCGGGCCGGCATCTTTGAAAAACTGTTTTTT | CASSQRAGIFEKLFF
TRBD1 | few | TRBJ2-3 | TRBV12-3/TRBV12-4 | TGTGCCAGCAGTTTAGCGGACAGGGGTCCAGATACGCAGTATTTT | CASSLADRGPDTQYF
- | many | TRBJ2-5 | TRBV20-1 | TGCAGTGCTAGCCGGGGGCAAGAGACCCAGTACTTC | CSASRGQETQYF
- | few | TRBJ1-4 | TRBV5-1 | TGCGCCAGCGCCTCCGGCGGACCTAATGAAAAACTGTTTTTT | CASASGGPNEKLFF
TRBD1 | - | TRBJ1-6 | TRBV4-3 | TGCGCCAGCAGCCAAGATGAGGGGGCAGGGAATTCACCCCTCCACTTT | CASSQDEGAGNSPLHF
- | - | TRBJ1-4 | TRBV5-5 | TGTGCCAGCGGATGGGAGGGAACTAATGAAAAACTGTTTTTT | CASGWEGTNEKLFF
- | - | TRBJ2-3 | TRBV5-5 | TGTGCCAGCACCTCAAAACAGGGGTCGGGGGCGAGAGATACGCAGTATTTT | CASTSKQGSGARDTQYF
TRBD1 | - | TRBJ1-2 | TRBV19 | TGTGCCAGTAACCCCCAGACAGGGGGGGCCTATGGCTACACCTTC | CASNPQTGGAYGYTF
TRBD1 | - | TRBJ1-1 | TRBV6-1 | TGTGCCAGCCTCCGGGACAGGGGGTTCACTGAAGCTTTCTTT | CASLRDRGFTEAFF
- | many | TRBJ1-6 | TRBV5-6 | TGTGCCAGCAGCCTAGGACAGTATAATTCACCCCTCCACTTT | CASSLGQYNSPLHF
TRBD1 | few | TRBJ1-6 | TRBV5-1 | TGCGCCAGCAGCTTGGCGGGACAGGGAAATTCACCCCTCCACTTT | CASSLAGQGNSPLHF
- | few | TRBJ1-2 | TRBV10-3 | TGTGCCATCAGTGACACTTATGGCTACACCTTC | CAISDTYGYTF
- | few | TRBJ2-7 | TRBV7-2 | TGTGCCAGCAGCCGGGACGGCAGGGCACTAAGGAGCTCCTACGAGCAGTACTTC | CASSRDGRALRSSYEQYF